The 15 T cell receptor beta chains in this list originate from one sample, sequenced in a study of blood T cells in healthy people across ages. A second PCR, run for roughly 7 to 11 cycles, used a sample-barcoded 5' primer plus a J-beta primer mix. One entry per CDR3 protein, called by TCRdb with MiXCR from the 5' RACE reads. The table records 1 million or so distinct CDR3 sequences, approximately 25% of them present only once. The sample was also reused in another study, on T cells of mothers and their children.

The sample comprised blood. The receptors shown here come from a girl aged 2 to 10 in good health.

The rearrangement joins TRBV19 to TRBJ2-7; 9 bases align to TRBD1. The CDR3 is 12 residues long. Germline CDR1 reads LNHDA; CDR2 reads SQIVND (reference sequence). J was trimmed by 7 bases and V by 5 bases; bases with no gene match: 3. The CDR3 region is CASSADRGEQYF. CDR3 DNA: TGTGCCAGTAGTGCAGACAGGGGGGAGCAGTACTTC.

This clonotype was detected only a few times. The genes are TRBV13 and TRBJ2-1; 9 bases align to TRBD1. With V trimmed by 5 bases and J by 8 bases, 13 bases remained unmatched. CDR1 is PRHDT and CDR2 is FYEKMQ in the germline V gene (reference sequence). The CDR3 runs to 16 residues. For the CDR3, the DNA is TGTGCCAGCAGCCCTAGAACCGGGACAGGGTTTTATGAGCAGTTCTTC. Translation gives CASSPRTGTGFYEQFF.

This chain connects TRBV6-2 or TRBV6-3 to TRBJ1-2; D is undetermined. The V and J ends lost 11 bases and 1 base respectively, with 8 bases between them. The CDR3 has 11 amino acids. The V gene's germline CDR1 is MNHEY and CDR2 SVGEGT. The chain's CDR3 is CAAENNYGYTF. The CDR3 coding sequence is TGTGCCGCTGAGAATAACTATGGCTACACCTTC.

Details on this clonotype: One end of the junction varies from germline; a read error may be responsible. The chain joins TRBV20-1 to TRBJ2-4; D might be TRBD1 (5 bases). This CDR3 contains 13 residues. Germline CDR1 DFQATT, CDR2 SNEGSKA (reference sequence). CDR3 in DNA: TGCAGAGCTAGGCGGCAGGGAACAAACATTCAGTACTTC. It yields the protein CRARRQGTNIQYF.

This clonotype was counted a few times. The CDR3 loop reads CSAPLRAQTRGYTF. The DNA for the CDR3 is TGCAGTGCTCCTCTTCGCGCCCAAACTCGTGGCTACACCTTC. The gene calls are TRBV20-1 and TRBJ1-2; D gene unclear. Germline V gene lookup returns CDR1 DFQATT and CDR2 SNEGSKA (reference sequence). Trimming cost V 5 bases and J 7 bases, with 20 bases left between them. This CDR3 comprises 14 residues.

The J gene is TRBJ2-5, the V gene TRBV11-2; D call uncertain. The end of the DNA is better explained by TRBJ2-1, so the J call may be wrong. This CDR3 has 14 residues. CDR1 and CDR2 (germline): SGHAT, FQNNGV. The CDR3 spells CASAQIRRGNEQFF. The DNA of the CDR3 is TGTGCTAGTGCGCAGATCCGGCGAGGCAATGAGCAGTTCTTC.

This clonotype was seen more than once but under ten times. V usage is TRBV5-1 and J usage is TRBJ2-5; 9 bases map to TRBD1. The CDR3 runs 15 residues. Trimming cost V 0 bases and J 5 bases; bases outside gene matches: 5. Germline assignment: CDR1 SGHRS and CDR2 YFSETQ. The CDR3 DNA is TGCGCCAGCAGCTTGGAAGGGACAGGGCGGGAGACCCAGTACTTC. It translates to CASSLEGTGRETQYF.

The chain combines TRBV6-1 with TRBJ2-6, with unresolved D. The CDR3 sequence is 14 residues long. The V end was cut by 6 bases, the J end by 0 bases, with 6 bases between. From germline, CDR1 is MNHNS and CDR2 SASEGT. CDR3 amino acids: CASRSFSGANVLTF. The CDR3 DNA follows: TGTGCCAGCAGAAGCTTCTCTGGGGCCAACGTCCTGACTTTC.

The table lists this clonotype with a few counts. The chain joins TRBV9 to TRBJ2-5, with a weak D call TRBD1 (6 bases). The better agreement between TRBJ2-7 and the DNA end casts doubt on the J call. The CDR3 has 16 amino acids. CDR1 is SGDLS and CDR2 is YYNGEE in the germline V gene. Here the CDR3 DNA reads TGTGCCAGCAGCGTATTAGCAGGCCCAGGGGCCTACGAGCAGTACTTC. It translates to CASSVLAGPGAYEQYF.

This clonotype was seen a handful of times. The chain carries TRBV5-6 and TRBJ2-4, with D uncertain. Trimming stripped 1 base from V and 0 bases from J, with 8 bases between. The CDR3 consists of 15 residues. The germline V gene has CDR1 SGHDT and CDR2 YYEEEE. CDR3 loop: CASSLSPLAKNIQYF. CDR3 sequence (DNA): TGTGCCAGCAGCTTGTCACCCCTAGCCAAAAACATTCAGTACTTC.

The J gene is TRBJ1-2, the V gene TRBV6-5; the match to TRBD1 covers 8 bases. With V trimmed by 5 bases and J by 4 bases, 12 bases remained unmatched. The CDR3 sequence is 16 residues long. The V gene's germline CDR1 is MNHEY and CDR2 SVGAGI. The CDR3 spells CASSLQGGFGSYGYTF. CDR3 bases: TGTGCCAGCAGTCTACAGGGGGGCTTTGGTTCCTATGGCTACACCTTC.

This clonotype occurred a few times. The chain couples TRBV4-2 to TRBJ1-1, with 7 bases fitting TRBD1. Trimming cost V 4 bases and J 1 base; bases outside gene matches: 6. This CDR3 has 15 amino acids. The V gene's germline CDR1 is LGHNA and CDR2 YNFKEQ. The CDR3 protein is CASSPWTGQNTEAFF. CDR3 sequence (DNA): TGTGCCAGCAGCCCCTGGACAGGACAGAACACTGAAGCTTTCTTT.

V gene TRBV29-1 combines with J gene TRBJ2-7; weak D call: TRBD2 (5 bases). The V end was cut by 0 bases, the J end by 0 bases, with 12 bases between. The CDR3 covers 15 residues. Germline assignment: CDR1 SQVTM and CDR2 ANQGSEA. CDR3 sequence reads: CSVEEPGSSSYEQYF. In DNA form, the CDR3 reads TGCAGCGTTGAAGAACCGGGATCGAGCTCCTACGAGCAGTACTTC.

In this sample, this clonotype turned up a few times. CDR3 nucleotides: TGTGCCAGCAGCCATACAGGGAGCTCCTATAATTCACCCCTCCACTTT. It specifies CASSHTGSSYNSPLHF. The rearrangement joins TRBV7-2 to TRBJ1-6; D might be TRBD1 (6 bases). CDR1 and CDR2 from the germline V gene are SGHTA and FQGNSA. V was shortened by 5 bases and J by 0 bases, with 11 bases between the two germline ends. The length of the CDR3 is 16 residues.

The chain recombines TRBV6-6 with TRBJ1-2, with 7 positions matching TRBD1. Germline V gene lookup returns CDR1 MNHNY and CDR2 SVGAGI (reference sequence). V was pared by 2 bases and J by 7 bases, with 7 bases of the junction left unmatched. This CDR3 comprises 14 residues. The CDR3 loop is CASSYPTGRGGYTF. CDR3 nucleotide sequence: TGTGCCAGCAGTTACCCGACAGGGCGGGGTGGCTACACCTTC.